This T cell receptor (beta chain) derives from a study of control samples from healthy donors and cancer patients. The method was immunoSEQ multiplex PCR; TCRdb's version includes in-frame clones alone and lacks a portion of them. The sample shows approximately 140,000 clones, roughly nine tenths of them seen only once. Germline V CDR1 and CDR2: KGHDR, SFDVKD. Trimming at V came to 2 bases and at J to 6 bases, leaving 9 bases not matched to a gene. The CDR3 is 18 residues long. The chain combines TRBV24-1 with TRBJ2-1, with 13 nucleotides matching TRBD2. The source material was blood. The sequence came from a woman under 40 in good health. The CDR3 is CATSDSRTSGSRGNEQFF. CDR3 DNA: TGTGCCACCAGTGATTCCCGGACTAGCGGGAGTCGGGGCAATGAGCAGTTCTTC.